This T cell receptor beta chain was identified during a study of a mutant IDH1 vaccine in newly diagnosed glioma. Study details: Before enrollment, the patients had been treated with radiotherapy alone, temozolomide alone, or both together. Most of them had received both. Study-wide results and caveats: Pseudoprogression seemed unrelated to changes in top peripheral T cell clonotypes. Evidence of vaccine-induced immune responses was documented in approximately 93% of patients.

Clones were sequenced by immunoSEQ multiplex PCR, and TCRdb holds only the in-frame ones, with some missing. The sample has approximately 52,000 clones; approximately 80% are singletons. Trimming cost V 1 base and J 3 bases, with 10 bases left between them. The CDR3 is made up of 15 amino acids. Germline V gene data show CDR1 as LNHDA and CDR2 as SQIVND (reference sequence). A word on this clone: As yet, its antigen is unknown.

The time point here: baseline, week 1 (first vaccination visit). Treatment here: pre-vaccination baseline after standard-of-care therapy. The receptor was isolated from a middle-aged woman with glioma. The sequences come from PBMCs, collected from a glioma patient treated with radiotherapy, temozolomide or both. The chain couples TRBV19 to TRBJ1-3; D is unresolved. This chain's CDR3 is CASSIVWGSGNTIYF. The CDR3 DNA sequence: TGTGCCAGTAGTATAGTTTGGGGTAGTGGAAACACCATATATTTT.